Below, one TCR beta chain is given with its context. This specimen belongs to a study of OX40 agonist ivuxolimab in advanced cancers. This CDR3 is 13 amino acids long. The germline V gene encodes CDR1 SNHLY and CDR2 FYNNEI. Trimming left V 4 bases short and J 5 bases short, with 9 bases between. Sequencing used immunoSEQ multiplex PCR; TCRdb keeps in-frame clones, though not all of them. The repertoire has just under 85,000 clones, about 81% of them found once; the top ten carry about 7%. The chain has TRBV2 and TRBJ1-5; no reliable D call. The TCR was taken from an adult with an advanced solid tumor such as melanoma, head and neck, liver or kidney cancer. The specimen comprised CD4+ or CD8+ T cells sorted from blood, sampled in a trial of the OX40 agonist ivuxolimab. CDR3 region: CASSVNRDQPQHF. CDR3 in DNA: TGTGCCAGCAGTGTGAACAGAGATCAGCCCCAGCATTTT.